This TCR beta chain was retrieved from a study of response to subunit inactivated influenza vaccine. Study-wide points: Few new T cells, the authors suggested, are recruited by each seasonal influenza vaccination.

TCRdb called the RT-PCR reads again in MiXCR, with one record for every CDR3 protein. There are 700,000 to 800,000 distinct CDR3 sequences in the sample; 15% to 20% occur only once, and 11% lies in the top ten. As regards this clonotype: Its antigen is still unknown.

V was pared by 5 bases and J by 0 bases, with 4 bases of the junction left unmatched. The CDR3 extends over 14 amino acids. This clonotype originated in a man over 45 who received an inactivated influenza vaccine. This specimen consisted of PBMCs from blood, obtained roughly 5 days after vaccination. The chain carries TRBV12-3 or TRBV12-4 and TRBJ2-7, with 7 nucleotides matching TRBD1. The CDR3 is CASSPYRGSYEQYF. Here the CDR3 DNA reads TGTGCCAGCAGTCCTTACAGGGGCTCCTACGAGCAGTACTTC.